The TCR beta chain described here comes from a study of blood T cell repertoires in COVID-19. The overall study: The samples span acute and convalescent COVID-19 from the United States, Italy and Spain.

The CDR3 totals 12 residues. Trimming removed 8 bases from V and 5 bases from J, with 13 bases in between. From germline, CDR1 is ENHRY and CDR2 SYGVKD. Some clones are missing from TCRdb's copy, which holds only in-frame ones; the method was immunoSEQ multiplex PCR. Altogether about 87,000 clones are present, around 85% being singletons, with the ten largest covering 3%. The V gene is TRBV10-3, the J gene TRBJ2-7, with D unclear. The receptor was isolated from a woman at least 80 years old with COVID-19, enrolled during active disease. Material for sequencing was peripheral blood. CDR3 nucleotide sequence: TGTGCCATCCGACGGGTGGGTGACGAGCAGTACTTC. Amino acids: CAIRRVGDEQYF.